The clone carrying this T cell receptor (beta chain) was seen just once. Its antigen remains unknown. Primers included in the PCR were 60 Vbeta and 13 Jbeta primers. TCRdb keeps only in-frame clones here, not all; method: immunoSEQ multiplex PCR. Of some 30,000 clones listed, around 40% are singletons. The sample originates from a study of cytomegalovirus exposure and HLA in healthy donors. Notes on the study in general: Association with HLA alleles at 0.05 false discovery rate was found for 16,951 TCR beta sequences in a later analysis. Both high specificity and high sensitivity reportedly marked the classifier's diagnosis of cytomegalovirus status.

This TCR was sampled from a woman in her fifties or sixties in good health and CMV-seronegative. Sequencing was done on a sample of PBMCs.

Here the CDR3 reads CSATPRETQYF. The CDR3 region has the DNA TGCAGTGCCACCCCACGGGAGACCCAGTACTTC. V is TRBV20-1 and J is TRBJ2-5; D is unclear. The CDR3 covers 11 residues. Trimming left V 6 bases short and J 5 bases short, with 10 bases between. CDR1 is DFQATT, CDR2 SNEGSKA, per germline (reference sequence).